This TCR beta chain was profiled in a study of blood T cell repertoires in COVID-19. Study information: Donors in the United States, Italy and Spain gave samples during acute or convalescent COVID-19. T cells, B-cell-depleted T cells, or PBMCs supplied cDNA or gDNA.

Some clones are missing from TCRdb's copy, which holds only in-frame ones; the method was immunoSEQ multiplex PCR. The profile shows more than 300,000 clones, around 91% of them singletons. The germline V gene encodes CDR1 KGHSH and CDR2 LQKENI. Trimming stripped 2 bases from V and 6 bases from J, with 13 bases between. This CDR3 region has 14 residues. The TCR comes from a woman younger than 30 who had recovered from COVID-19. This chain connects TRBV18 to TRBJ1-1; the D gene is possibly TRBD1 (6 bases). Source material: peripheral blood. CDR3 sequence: CASSPAHRESEAFF. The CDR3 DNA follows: TGTGCCAGCTCACCAGCACACAGGGAATCTGAAGCTTTCTTT. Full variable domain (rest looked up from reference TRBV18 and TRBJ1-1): NAGVMQNPRHLVRRRGQEARLRCSPMKGHSHVYWYRQLPEEGLKFMVYLQKENIIDESGMPKERFSAEFPKEGPSILRIQQVVRGDSAAYFCASSPAHRESEAFFGQGTRLTVV.